This TCR beta chain derives from a study of radiotherapy plus CTLA-4 blockade in lung cancer. Across the whole study: Objective responses were observed in 15% to 20% of patients, and disease control was achieved by roughly 30%. General observations from the study: Clones of tumor-derived TCRs expanded in blood after radiotherapy plus ipilimumab. Together with interferon-beta, which increased in serum after radiation, early dynamic changes in blood T cell clones were reportedly the best predictors of response.

Germline V CDR1 and CDR2: MGHDK, SYGVNS. The CDR3 consists of 14 residues. The V segment lost 6 bases and the J segment 7 bases; nucleotides outside the gene matches: 10. Generated by immunoSEQ multiplex PCR, the TCRdb table keeps only in-frame clones and is missing some. The sample contains about 77,000 clones, around 74% of which appear only once. A remark on this clone: Its cognate antigen is unknown. This specimen includes other DNA sequences encoding the same CDR3.

Sequenced here: peripheral blood, sampled from a patient treated with radiotherapy plus ipilimumab. The chain carries TRBV25-1 and TRBJ1-1, with TRBD1 matching 8 bases. The sequence was obtained from a human donor with non-small cell lung cancer whose response to radiotherapy plus ipilimumab could not be evaluated. In DNA, the CDR3 is TGTGCCAGCAGGGGTGACAGGGGACGATATGAAGCTTTCTTT. Protein: CASRGDRGRYEAFF.